The sequence of this T cell receptor (beta chain) was determined in a study of shared clonotypes between healthy human individuals. Trimming took off 2 bases at V and 0 bases at J, with 11 bases between the two ends. Germline CDR1 reads MDHEN; CDR2 reads SYDVKM. This CDR3 contains 15 residues. Sorted-subset replicate PCRs used 200 ng of genomic DNA. This amount corresponded to tens of thousands of T cell genomes. Clones were sequenced by immunoSEQ multiplex PCR, and TCRdb holds only the in-frame ones, with some missing. The sample includes around 2.5 million clones, approximately 94% of them seen just once. Subsets obtained from CD4+ cells comprised CD45RA+ naive and CD45RA-negative memory cells.

Sequencing was done on a sample of naive CD4+ T cells from PBMCs. The subset: CD45RA+ positively selected. The chain has TRBV28 and TRBJ2-7; D remains ambiguous. The receptor comes from a man between 18 and 29 years old in good health. Some clones in this sample may be carry-over from other donors' samples. CDR3 sequence reads: CASSLLQVSSYEQYF. The CDR3 DNA sequence: TGTGCCAGCAGTTTACTTCAGGTTAGCTCCTACGAGCAGTACTTC.